These 9 T cell receptor beta chains were all obtained from the same sample, sequenced in a study of OX40 agonist ivuxolimab in advanced cancers. Library preparation used the immunoSEQ multiplex PCR assay. The table comes from immuneACCESS by way of TCRdb, which keeps in-frame sequences with V and J called. Part of the clones is missing from these tables; in studies checked, under half for an unresolved V gene and the rest for unknown reasons. This sample has fewer than 55,000 clones in its table, and approximately 86% of those were observed once. The ten largest clones represent more than 13% of the sample. The specimen was CD4+ or CD8+ T cells sorted from blood, collected in a trial of the OX40 agonist ivuxolimab. The receptors derive from an adult with an advanced solid tumor such as melanoma, head and neck, liver or kidney cancer.

The chain employs TRBV7-8 and TRBJ1-5; no clear D gene. Trimming took 3 bases from V and 0 from J, leaving 15 bases between them. Germline assignment: CDR1 SGHVS and CDR2 FQNEAQ. The CDR3 length is 17 residues. In DNA form, the CDR3 reads TGTGCCAGCAGCTTGGTCCAGGACGAGAATAGCAATCAGCCCCAGCATTTT. Amino acid sequence: CASSLVQDENSNQPQHF.

In this sample, this clone turned up once. V gene TRBV7-3 combines with J gene TRBJ2-7, with D tentatively TRBD1 or TRBD2 (5 bases each). V was shortened by 5 bases and J by 0 bases, with 11 bases between the two germline ends. The V gene's germline CDR1 is SGHTA and CDR2 FQGTGA. The CDR3 contains 14 residues. CDR3 residues: CASSPAGSSYEQYF. DNA of the CDR3: TGTGCCAGCAGCCCAGCAGGGAGCTCCTACGAGCAGTACTTC.

The V gene is TRBV27, the J gene TRBJ2-5; D gene uncertain. V lost 5 bases, J lost 0 bases, and 19 bases lay in between. The germline CDR1 and CDR2 sequences are MNHEY and SMNVEV (reference sequence). CDR3 length: 17 residues. The CDR3 loop reads CASSRLPTRSYQETQYF. The CDR3 bases are TGTGCCAGCAGTCGACTTCCGACACGCTCCTACCAAGAGACCCAGTACTTC.

The chain carries TRBV7-9 and TRBJ1-2, with no clear D. Germline V gene sequence: CDR1 SEHNR, CDR2 FQNEAQ (reference sequence). Trimming shortened V by 5 bases and J by 1 base, and 8 bases separated the two germline ends. There are 13 residues in the CDR3. The CDR3 sequence: CASSQQYNYGYTF. The CDR3 region has the DNA TGTGCCAGCAGCCAACAATATAACTATGGCTACACCTTC.

The chain uses TRBV27 and TRBJ2-5; TRBD2 might be the D (6 bases). V was shortened by 2 bases and J by 0 bases, with 13 bases between the two germline ends. The length of the CDR3 is 16 residues. The V gene's germline CDR1 is MNHEY and CDR2 SMNVEV (reference sequence). CDR3 amino acids: CASSLNSGAYQETQYF. CDR3 nucleotide sequence: TGTGCCAGCAGTTTAAATAGCGGAGCGTACCAAGAGACCCAGTACTTC.

The chain carries TRBV9 and TRBJ2-1; D is unclear. V was pared by 0 bases and J by 5 bases, with 9 bases between. The CDR3 covers 14 residues. Germline V CDR1 and CDR2: SGDLS, YYNGEE. CDR3 sequence: CASSVGPVNNEQFF. CDR3 in DNA: TGTGCCAGCAGCGTAGGCCCGGTAAACAATGAGCAGTTCTTC.

This clone occurred a few times. This chain connects TRBV9 to TRBJ1-2; TRBD1 might be the D (6 bases). CDR1 is SGDLS, CDR2 YYNGEE, per germline. Trimming took off 4 bases at V and 8 bases at J, with 15 bases between the two ends. This CDR3 spans 13 amino acids. The CDR3 bases are TGTGCCAGCAGCTACAGGGAGTATGAGGGCTACACCTTC. Its translation: CASSYREYEGYTF. The full variable domain, completed using reference TRBV9 and TRBJ1-2, is DSGVTQTPKHLITATGQRVTLRCSPRSGDLSVYWYQQSLDQGLQFLIQYYNGEERAKGNILERFSAQQFPDLHSELNLSSLELGDSALYFCASSYREYEGYTFGSGTRLTVV.

The rearrangement joins TRBV6-1 to TRBJ1-5; D gene ambiguous. The CDR3 spans 12 residues. With 6 bases removed from V and 1 base from J, the gap between germline ends came to 4 bases. Looked up from germline, CDR1 is MNHNS and CDR2 is SASEGT. The CDR3 sequence is CASRDSNQPQHF. CDR3 sequence (DNA): TGTGCCAGCAGGGACAGCAATCAGCCCCAGCATTTT.

The rearrangement joins TRBV9 to TRBJ2-3; D not certain. Trimming removed 4 bases from V and 4 bases from J, with 13 bases in between. This CDR3 comprises 14 residues. Germline lookup yields CDR1 SGDLS and CDR2 YYNGEE. The CDR3 region is CASSSQIESDTQYF. The CDR3 DNA sequence: TGTGCCAGCAGCTCGCAAATAGAATCAGATACGCAGTATTTT.